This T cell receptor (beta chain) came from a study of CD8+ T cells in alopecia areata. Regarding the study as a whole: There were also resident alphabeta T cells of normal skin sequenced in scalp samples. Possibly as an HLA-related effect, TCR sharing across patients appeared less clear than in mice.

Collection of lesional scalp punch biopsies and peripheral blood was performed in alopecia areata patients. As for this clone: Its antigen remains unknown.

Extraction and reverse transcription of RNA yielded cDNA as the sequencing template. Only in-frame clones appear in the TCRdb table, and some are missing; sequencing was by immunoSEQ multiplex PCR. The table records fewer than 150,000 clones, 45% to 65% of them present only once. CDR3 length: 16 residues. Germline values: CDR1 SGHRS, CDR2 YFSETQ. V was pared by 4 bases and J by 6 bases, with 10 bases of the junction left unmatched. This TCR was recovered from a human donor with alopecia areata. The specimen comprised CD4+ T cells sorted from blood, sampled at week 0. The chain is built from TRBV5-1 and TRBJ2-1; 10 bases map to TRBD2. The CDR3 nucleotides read TGCGCCAGCAGCCCGGACCCAGCGGGAGGGGCCAATGAGCAGTTCTTC. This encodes CASSPDPAGGANEQFF.